This T cell receptor beta chain was observed in a study of lung T cells in sarcoidosis with Löfgren's syndrome. Study information: Repertoire analyses centered on Löfgren's syndrome patients. General observations from the study: TRAV12-1 and TRBV2 were reportedly most expanded in Löfgren's patients. Shared TRAV12-1 and TRBV2 CDR3 motifs were reported across several patients.

Each CDR3 protein gets one entry after TCRdb re-called the reads with MiXCR. The sample yields 3,000 or so distinct CDR3 sequences, 27% seen once. Trimming took 8 bases from V and 3 from J, leaving 13 bases between them. The CDR3 is 13 amino acids. The germline CDR1 and CDR2 sequences are LNHDA and SQIVND (reference sequence). This clonotype was detected many times. The antigen is unknown. Sequencing was carried out using CD4+ T cells from bronchoalveolar lavage. The receptor was derived from a human donor with sarcoidosis (Löfgren's syndrome or another form), or a control subject (not recorded which). The gene calls are TRBV19 and TRBJ1-2; perhaps TRBD1 as D (5 bases). CDR3 protein: CASRSGRDYGYTF. CDR3 DNA sequence: TGTGCCAGTCGATCGGGACGGGACTATGGCTACACCTTC.